The sequence of this TCR beta chain was determined in a study of cytomegalovirus exposure and HLA in healthy donors. Study summary: A preliminary data release comprised around 90 million unique TCRs obtained from HLA-typed donors. Overall study results and limits: In a later analysis, several top co-occurrence clusters appeared linked to parvovirus B19, influenza, CMV and Epstein-Barr virus.

The CDR3 runs to 16 residues. V was cut by 7 bases and J by 3 bases, with 18 bases left in between. Germline CDR1 and CDR2: SNHLY and FYNNEI. PCR employed 60 Vbeta and 13 Jbeta primers. Original data processing: About 83 million unique TCR beta chains, 9 million to 14 million shared, were counted in a later analysis. This table comes from immunoSEQ multiplex PCR, and its TCRdb copy is limited to in-frame clones, with some not included. The V and J calls and clone size were taken over from that table, and D and trimming were inferred from the DNA. The sample lists roughly 140,000 clones; 75% to 80% were seen once. Turning to this clone: Antigen unknown.

This receptor was taken from a male donor in good health and CMV-seronegative. This chain joins TRBV2 and TRBJ2-2, with D possibly TRBD2 on 6 matching bases. The specimen sequenced was PBMCs. The CDR3 DNA is TGTGCCAGCACCCCCGGAGGGGTTACGGACACCGGGGAGCTGTTTTTT. It translates to CASTPGGVTDTGELFF.